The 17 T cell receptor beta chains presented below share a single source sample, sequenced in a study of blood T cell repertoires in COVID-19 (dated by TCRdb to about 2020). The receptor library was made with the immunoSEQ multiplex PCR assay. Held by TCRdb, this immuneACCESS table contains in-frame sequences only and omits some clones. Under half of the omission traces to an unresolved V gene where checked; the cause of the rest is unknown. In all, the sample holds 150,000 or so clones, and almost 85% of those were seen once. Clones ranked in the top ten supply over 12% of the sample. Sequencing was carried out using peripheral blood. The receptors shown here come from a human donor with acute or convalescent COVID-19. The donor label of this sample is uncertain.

In DNA, the CDR3 is TGTGCCAGCAGTGAATTTCGTAGGGGTGGTCAGCCCCAGCATTTT. It specifies CASSEFRRGGQPQHF. The J gene is TRBJ1-5, the V gene TRBV6-1, with D possibly matching TRBD1 (5 bases). There are 15 residues in the CDR3. With 2 bases removed from V and 6 bases from J, the gap between germline ends came to 14 bases. Germline V lookup: CDR1 MNHNS, CDR2 SASEGT.

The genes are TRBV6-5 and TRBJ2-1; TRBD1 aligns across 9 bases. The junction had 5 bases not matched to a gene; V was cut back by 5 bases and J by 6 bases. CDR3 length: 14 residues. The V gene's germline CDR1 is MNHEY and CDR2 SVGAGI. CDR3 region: CASSPRDRVNEQFF. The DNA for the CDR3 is TGTGCCAGCAGTCCCCGGGACAGGGTCAATGAGCAGTTCTTC.

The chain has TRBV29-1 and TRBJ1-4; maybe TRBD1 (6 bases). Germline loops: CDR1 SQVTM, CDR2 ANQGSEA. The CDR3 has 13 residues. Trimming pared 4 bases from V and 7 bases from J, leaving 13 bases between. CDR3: CSVVGGVGEKLFF. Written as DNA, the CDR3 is TGCAGCGTTGTAGGGGGAGTTGGTGAAAAACTGTTTTTT.

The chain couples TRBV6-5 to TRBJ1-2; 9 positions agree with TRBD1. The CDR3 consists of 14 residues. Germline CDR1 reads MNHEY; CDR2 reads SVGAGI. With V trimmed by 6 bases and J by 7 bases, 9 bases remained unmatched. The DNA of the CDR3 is TGTGCCAGCAGCCCGCGGGGACAGGGTGGTGGCTACACCTTC. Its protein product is CASSPRGQGGGYTF.

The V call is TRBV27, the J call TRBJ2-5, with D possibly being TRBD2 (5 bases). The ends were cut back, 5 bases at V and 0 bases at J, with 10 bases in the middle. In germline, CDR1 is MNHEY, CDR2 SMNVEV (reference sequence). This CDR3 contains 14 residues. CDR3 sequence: CASSPPGYQETQYF. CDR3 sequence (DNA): TGTGCCAGCAGTCCCCCGGGGTACCAAGAGACCCAGTACTTC.

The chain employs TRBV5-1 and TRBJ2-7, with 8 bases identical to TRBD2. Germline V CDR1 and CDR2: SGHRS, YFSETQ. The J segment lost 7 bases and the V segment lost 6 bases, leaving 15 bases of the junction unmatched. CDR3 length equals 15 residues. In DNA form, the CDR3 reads TGCGCCAGCAACCCCAACGGGGGGGCTCTGCAAGAGCAGTACTTC. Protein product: CASNPNGGALQEQYF.

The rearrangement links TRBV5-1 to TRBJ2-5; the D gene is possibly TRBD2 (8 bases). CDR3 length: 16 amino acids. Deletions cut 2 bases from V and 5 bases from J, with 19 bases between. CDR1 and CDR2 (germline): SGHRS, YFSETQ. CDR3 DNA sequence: TGCGCCAGCAGCTTAGAAGCGGGGGCCAGGGGGGAGACCCAGTACTTC. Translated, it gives CASSLEAGARGETQYF. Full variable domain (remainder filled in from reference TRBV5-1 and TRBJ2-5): KAGVTQTPRYLIKTRGQQVTLSCSPISGHRSVSWYQQTPGQGLQFLFEYFSETQRNKGNFPGRFSGRQFSNSRSEMNVSTLELGDSALYLCASSLEAGARGETQYFGPGTRLLVL.

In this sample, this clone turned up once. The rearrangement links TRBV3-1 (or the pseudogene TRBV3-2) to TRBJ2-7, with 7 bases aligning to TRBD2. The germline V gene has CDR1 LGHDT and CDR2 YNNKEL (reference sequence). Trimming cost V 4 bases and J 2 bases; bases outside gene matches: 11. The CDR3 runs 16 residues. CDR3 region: CASSPRGRGDAYEQYF. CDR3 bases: TGTGCCAGCAGCCCCCGGGGTCGGGGGGACGCCTACGAGCAGTACTTC.

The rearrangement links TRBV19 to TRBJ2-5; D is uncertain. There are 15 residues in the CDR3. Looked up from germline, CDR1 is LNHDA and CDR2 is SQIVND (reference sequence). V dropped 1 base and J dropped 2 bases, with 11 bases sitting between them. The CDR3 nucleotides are TGTGCCAGTAGTATAGGCGGCGACCTTCAAGAGACCCAGTACTTC. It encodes CASSIGGDLQETQYF.

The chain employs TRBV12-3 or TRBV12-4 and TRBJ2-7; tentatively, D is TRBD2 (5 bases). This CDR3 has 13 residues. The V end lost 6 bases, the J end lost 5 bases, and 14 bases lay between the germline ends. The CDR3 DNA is TGTGCCAGCAGCACCGGGGTCCTAAACGAGCAGTACTTC. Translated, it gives CASSTGVLNEQYF.

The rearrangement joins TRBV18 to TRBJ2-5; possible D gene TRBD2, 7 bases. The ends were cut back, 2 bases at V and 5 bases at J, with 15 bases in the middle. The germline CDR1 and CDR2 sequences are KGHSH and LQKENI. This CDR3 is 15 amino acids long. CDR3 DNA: TGTGCCAGCTCACCAGCCTCGGGGGGCTGGGAGACCCAGTACTTC. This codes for CASSPASGGWETQYF.

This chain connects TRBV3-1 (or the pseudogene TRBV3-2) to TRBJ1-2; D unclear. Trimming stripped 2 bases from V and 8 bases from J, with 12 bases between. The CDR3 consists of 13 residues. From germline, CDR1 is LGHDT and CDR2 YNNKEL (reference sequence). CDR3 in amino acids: CASSQILGRGYTF. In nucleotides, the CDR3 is TGTGCCAGCAGCCAAATCCTCGGTCGGGGCTACACCTTC.

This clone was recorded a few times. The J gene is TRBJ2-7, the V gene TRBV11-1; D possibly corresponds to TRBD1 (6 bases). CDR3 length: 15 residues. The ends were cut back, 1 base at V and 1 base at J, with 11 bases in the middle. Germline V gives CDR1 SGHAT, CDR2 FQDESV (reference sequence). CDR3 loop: CASSLGPQGSYEQYF. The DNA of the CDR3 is TGTGCCAGCAGCTTAGGTCCACAGGGTTCCTACGAGCAGTACTTC.

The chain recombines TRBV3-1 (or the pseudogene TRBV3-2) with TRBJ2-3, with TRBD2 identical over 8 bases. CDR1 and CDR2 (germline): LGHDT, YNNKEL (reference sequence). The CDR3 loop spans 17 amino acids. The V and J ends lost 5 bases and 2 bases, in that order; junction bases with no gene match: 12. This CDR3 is CASSSGISGALTDTQYF. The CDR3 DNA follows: TGTGCCAGCAGCTCCGGGATTAGCGGGGCGCTCACAGATACGCAGTATTTT.

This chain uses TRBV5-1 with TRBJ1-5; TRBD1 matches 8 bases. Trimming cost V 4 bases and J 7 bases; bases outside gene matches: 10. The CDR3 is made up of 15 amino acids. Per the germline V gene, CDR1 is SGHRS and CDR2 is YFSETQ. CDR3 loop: CASSEMGQAEQPQHF. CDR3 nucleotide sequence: TGCGCCAGCAGCGAAATGGGACAGGCGGAACAGCCCCAGCATTTT.

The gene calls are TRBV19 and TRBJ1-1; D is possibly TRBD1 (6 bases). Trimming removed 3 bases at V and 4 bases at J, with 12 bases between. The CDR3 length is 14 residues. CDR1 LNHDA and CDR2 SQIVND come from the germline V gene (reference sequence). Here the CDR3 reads CASSISRTVTEAFF. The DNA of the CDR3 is TGTGCCAGTAGTATTAGTCGGACAGTCACTGAAGCTTTCTTT.

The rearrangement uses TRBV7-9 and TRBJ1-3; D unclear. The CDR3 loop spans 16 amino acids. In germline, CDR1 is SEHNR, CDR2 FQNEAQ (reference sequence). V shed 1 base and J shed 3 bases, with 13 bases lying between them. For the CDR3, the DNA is TGTGCCAGCAGCTTAGTATCACGGGGTGTTGGAAACACCATATATTTT. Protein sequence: CASSLVSRGVGNTIYF.